What follows is one T cell receptor beta chain and its context. Its target is not known. The data are from a study of OX40 agonist ivuxolimab in advanced cancers. Findings and caveats of the study: Certain nonresponders additionally had low normalized T-cell clonal expansion.

Samples of blood were obtained at baseline, on cycle 4 day 1, and on cycle 7 day 1. Repertoires were generated with immunoSEQ multiplex PCR, while TCRdb's copy carries only in-frame clones and drops some. The sample has roughly 56,000 clones, around 79% seen once. Germline CDR1 SGHTA, CDR2 FQGTGA. V was trimmed by 7 bases and J by 4 bases, leaving 11 bases between them. This CDR3 region has 13 residues. The V call is TRBV7-3, the J call TRBJ2-1, with D possibly TRBD1 on 6 matching bases. The clonotype comes from an adult with an advanced solid tumor such as melanoma, head and neck, liver or kidney cancer. Here the sequenced sample was CD4+ or CD8+ T cells sorted from blood, taken in a trial of the OX40 agonist ivuxolimab. The CDR3, as DNA: TGTGCCAGCACCCTCGGACAGTACAATGAGCAGTTCTTC. It is translated as CASTLGQYNEQFF.